Following are 2 T cell receptor beta chains from one sample sequenced in a study of T cells in Graves' hyperthyroidism and ophthalmopathy. TCR beta CDR3 regions were amplified from RNA transcripts. An initial round of RT-PCR targeting the TCR CDR3 relied on the HTBI primer set. TCRdb recomputed calls from the multiplex PCR reads with MiXCR, one row per CDR3 protein. The table lists 490,000 or so distinct CDR3 sequences, roughly 45% of them singletons. Sequenced input: peripheral blood or thyroid tissue (not recorded which). The receptors here all came from an adult woman with Graves' disease, either hyperthyroidism or ophthalmopathy (not recorded which).

This rearrangement joins TRBV4-1 to TRBJ1-2, with D hard to call. V was trimmed by 1 base and J by 4 bases, leaving 13 bases between them. The CDR3 has 15 residues. The germline V gene encodes CDR1 MGHRA and CDR2 YSYEKL. The CDR3 coding sequence is TGCGCCAGCAGCCAAGTGGGGAGTCCCCTCTATGGCTACACCTTC. The encoded protein is CASSQVGSPLYGYTF.

This chain joins TRBV9 and TRBJ1-4, with D unresolved. The CDR3 contains 14 residues. Germline values: CDR1 SGDLS, CDR2 YYNGEE. Trimming cost V 3 bases and J 2 bases, with 8 bases left between them. The CDR3 here is CASSGGATNEKLFF. CDR3 coding DNA: TGTGCCAGCAGCGGCGGCGCGACTAATGAAAAACTGTTTTTT.